These T cell receptor beta chains were read from a single sample in a study of control samples from healthy donors and cancer patients. The repertoire was sequenced with immunoSEQ multiplex PCR; TCRdb's copy has only in-frame clones and lacks some. Altogether fewer than 120,000 clones are present, around 89% being singletons, with the ten largest covering around 3.5%. Input material: PBMCs. Receptors were obtained from an older woman with lung cancer. Each CDR3 is given with its conserved first and last residue. The order of the fields is CDR3 DNA, CDR3 protein, clone size, J gene, D gene, V gene. D genes are given only for firm matches. Expanded clones are given a class, and other clones once, few, many or no size at all.

TGTGCCAGCAGCGTACTAGGACAGCCTGCAACTAATGAAAAACTGTTTTTT	CASSVLGQPATNEKLFF	.	TRBJ1-4	.	TRBV9
TGTGCCAGCAGCTTAGCGCCGCTAGCGGGGGGCCCCACCGGGGAGCTGTTTTTT	CASSLAPLAGGPTGELFF	.	TRBJ2-2	TRBD2	TRBV7-2
TGTGCCAGCAGCTTGGTACTAGACCCCAATGAGCAGTTCTTC	CASSLVLDPNEQFF	.	TRBJ2-1	.	TRBV5-4
TGTGCCAGCAGCTCAACAGGGACCGAGACCCAGTACTTC	CASSSTGTETQYF	.	TRBJ2-5	.	TRBV7-6
TGTGCCAGTAGTTCCCTCGAGGGGCAGGCTTACGAGCAGTACTTC	CASSSLEGQAYEQYF	.	TRBJ2-7	.	TRBV19
TGTGCCAGCTCACCTATCGCAGGAGGAGGACTAGCGGGAGTTGAGCAGTACTTC	CASSPIAGGGLAGVEQYF	.	TRBJ2-7	TRBD2	TRBV18
TGTGCCAGCAGCTTAGGTCCGGGGAACACTGAAGCTTTCTTT	CASSLGPGNTEAFF	.	TRBJ1-1	.	TRBV13
TGTGCCAGCAGCCTAGCGGGGGGGAGTTACTACGAGCAGTACTTC	CASSLAGGSYYEQYF	.	TRBJ2-7	TRBD2	TRBV7-2
TGCGCCAGCAGCCGGAGGGGGGACCTATCTTCGGGGGAGACCCAGTACTTC	CASSRRGDLSSGETQYF	.	TRBJ2-5	.	TRBV5-1
TGTGCCAGCAGTTACTCGCGGACAGGGGGCTCTGAAGCTTTCTTT	CASSYSRTGGSEAFF	.	TRBJ1-1	TRBD1	TRBV6-5
TGTGCCAGCAGTGATCGGGACAGGGGAAGCTCCTACAATGAGCAGTTCTTC	CASSDRDRGSSYNEQFF	few	TRBJ2-1	TRBD1	TRBV2
TGTGCCAGTAGTATAGGAGGGAATGGAAACACCATATATTTT	CASSIGGNGNTIYF	.	TRBJ1-3	.	TRBV19
TGTGCCAGCAGCCAACAGGGGTCTGGAGGTGGCTACACCTTC	CASSQQGSGGGYTF	.	TRBJ1-2	.	TRBV14
TGTGCCTGGAGTAAGACAGGATCGGATAATTCACCCCTCCACTTT	CAWSKTGSDNSPLHF	.	TRBJ1-6	.	TRBV30
TGTGCCAGCAGCCCAAGGGTGTACGGAAGAAACTATGGCTACACCTTC	CASSPRVYGRNYGYTF	.	TRBJ1-2	.	TRBV7-3
TGTGCCAGCAGCTTCGCATACGAGCAGTACTTC	CASSFAYEQYF	.	TRBJ2-7	.	TRBV11-2
TGTGCCAGCAGTCTCGGACAGTATGGCTACACCTTC	CASSLGQYGYTF	.	TRBJ1-2	.	TRBV28
TGTGCCAGCAGCTTCGCGGGCAGTGGGGAAAAACTGTTTTTT	CASSFAGSGEKLFF	.	TRBJ1-4	.	TRBV5-5
TGTGCCAGCAGCCTGACATTAACCGGGGAGCTGTTTTTT	CASSLTLTGELFF	few	TRBJ2-2	.	TRBV7-9
TGTGCCAGCAGTTCGGGACTAGCGGGGGGCCCTTGGGAGACCCAGTACTTC	CASSSGLAGGPWETQYF	.	TRBJ2-5	TRBD2	TRBV6-2/TRBV6-3
TGTGCCAGCAGCGTAGGGGAGTTGTCGGAGACCCAGTACTTC	CASSVGELSETQYF	.	TRBJ2-5	.	TRBV9
TGTGCCAGCAGTAACTACAGGGGGTGGACTGAAGCTTTCTTT	CASSNYRGWTEAFF	.	TRBJ1-1	TRBD1	TRBV6-5